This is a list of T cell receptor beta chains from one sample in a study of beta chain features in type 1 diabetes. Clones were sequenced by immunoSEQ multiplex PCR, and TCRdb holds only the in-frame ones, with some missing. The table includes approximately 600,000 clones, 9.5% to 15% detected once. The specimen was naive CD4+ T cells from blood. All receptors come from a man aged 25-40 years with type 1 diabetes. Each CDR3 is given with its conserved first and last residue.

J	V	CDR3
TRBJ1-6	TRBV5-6	CASSLGHDNSPLHF
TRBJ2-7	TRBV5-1	CASSPGTGVPYEQYF
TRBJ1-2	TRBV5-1	CASSLEAGNYGYTF
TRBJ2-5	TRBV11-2	CASSFWGQGASGETQYF
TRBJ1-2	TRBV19	CASSPRSGGDHYGYTF
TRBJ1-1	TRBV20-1	CSATGNTEAFF
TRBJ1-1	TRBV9	CASSVDWRTEAFF
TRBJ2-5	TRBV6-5	CASRSPGTGETQYF
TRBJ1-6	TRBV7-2	CASSLGNYWTGGDSPLHF
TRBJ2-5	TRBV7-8	CASTTGGGLTETQYF
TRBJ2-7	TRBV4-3	CASSQGVQGAVYEQYF
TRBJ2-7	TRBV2	CASSEGQGGGGYYEQYF
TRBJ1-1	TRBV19	CASRGGQGAERTEAFF
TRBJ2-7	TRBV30	CAWSQGLGGGPYEQYF
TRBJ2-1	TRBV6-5	CASSYSMLAGYNEQFF
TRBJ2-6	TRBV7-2	CASSTNSGANVLTF
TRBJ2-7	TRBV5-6	CASSWDRGGEQYF
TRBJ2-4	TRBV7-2	CASSLDGGPDIQYF
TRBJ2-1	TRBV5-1	CASSRQSENNEQFF
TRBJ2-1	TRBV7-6	CASSLGSLGGNEQFF
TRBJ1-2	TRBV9	CASSVERGPYTF
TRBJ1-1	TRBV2	CASSEIQGAEAFF
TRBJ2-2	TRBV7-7	CASSLDGDTGELFF
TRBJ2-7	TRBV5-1	CASSAGYSYEQYF
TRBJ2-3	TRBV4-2	CASSQETASTDTQYF
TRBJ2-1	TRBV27	CASSQDRGEQFF
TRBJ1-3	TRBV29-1	CSVMDRGSGNTIYF
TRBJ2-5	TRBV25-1	CASSDAGGQETQYF
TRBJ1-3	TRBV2	CASSEMGNTIYF
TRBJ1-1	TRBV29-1	CSVVRQGNAEAFF
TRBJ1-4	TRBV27	CASSLRPGGGATNEKLFF
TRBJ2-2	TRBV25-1	CASQGTANTGELFF
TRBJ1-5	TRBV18	CASSPYRTGSNQPQHF
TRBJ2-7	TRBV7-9	CASRSEGYEQYF
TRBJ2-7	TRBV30	CAWTYGQGGYEQYF
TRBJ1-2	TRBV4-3	CASSQGVSGNYGYTF
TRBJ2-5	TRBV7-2	CASSPAGQGSETQYF
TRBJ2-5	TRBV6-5	CASWGALGETQYF
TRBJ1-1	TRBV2	CASVDRAFNTEAFF
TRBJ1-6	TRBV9	CASSVGGSPLHF
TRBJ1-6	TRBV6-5	CASSYSESPNNSPLHF
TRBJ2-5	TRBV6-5	CASSYSSGGGTRTQYF